This entry is about one TCR beta chain. This record belongs to a study of blood T cell repertoires in COVID-19. Study context: PBMCs, B-cell-depleted T cells, or T cells provided the cDNA or gDNA that made up the material.

Trimming stripped 1 base from V and 8 bases from J, with 13 bases between. Germline-derived CDR1 and CDR2 are SGHNT and YYREEE (reference sequence). The CDR3 spans 14 residues. The assay was immunoSEQ multiplex PCR, and TCRdb's table has in-frame clones only and misses some. This table has tens of thousands of clones, 80% to 95% appearing once. The receptor comes from a woman aged 80 or older with acute or convalescent COVID-19. The source material was peripheral blood. The genes are TRBV5-4 and TRBJ2-1; the D is unclear. CDR3 DNA: TGTGCCAGCAGCTTGTATTCTAGACGCTATGAGCAGTTCTTC. Its translation: CASSLYSRRYEQFF.